This TCR beta chain comes out of a study of OX40 agonist ivuxolimab in advanced cancers. The V gene end was trimmed by 4 bases and the J gene end by 8 bases; junction bases not matched to a gene: 17. The germline CDR1 and CDR2 sequences are SGDLS and YYNGEE. This CDR3 has 17 residues. As regards this clone: Its antigen remains unidentified.

Generated by immunoSEQ multiplex PCR, the TCRdb table keeps only in-frame clones and is missing some. The sample includes around 94,000 clones, around nine tenths of them seen just once. Study conclusions and caveats: Expanded peripheral T cell antigen specificity was not determined.

This specimen was CD4+ or CD8+ T cells sorted from blood, taken in a trial of the OX40 agonist ivuxolimab. The chain links TRBV9 to TRBJ2-1; 8 bases match TRBD2. The clonotype originates from an adult with an advanced solid tumor such as melanoma, head and neck, liver or kidney cancer. CDR3 coding DNA: TGTGCCAGCAGCTCCGGCCGTTGGACTAGCCCCCGGGATGAGCAGTTCTTC. Translating it yields CASSSGRWTSPRDEQFF.